The entry below gives a single T cell receptor (beta chain) sequence along with its context. Its antigen is still unknown. Clones were sequenced by immunoSEQ multiplex PCR, and TCRdb holds only the in-frame ones, with some missing. The data show about 93,000 clones, more than 70% seen once. The data are from a study of PD-1 blockade in classical Hodgkin lymphoma. Time point defined: cycle 4 day 1 (C4D1), after about 6 weeks of nivolumab. Every patient had relapsed following autologous stem cell transplantation, and cohorts differed in brentuximab vedotin exposure. Study-wide results and limits: No one has yet defined what causes the repertoire differences, which may be disease activity or prior therapy.

V gave up 3 bases and J gave up 5 bases, with 7 bases separating them. Germline CDR1 and CDR2: LNHNV and YYDKDF (reference sequence). The CDR3 contains 13 residues. The receptor comes from a human donor with classical Hodgkin lymphoma. This chain links TRBV15 with TRBJ1-4; D may be TRBD1 (5 bases). The material was peripheral blood mononuclear cells (PBMCs), obtained before the fourth cycle of nivolumab. CDR3 bases: TGTGCCACCAGCAGTCCAGGGAATGAAAAACTGTTTTTT. It yields the protein CATSSPGNEKLFF. Full variable domain (missing parts from reference TRBV15 and TRBJ1-4): DAMVIQNPRYQVTQFGKPVTLSCSQTLNHNVMYWYQQKSSQAPKLLFHYYDKDFNNEADTPDNFQSRRPNTSFCFLDIRSPGLGDTAMYLCATSSPGNEKLFFGSGTQLSVL.